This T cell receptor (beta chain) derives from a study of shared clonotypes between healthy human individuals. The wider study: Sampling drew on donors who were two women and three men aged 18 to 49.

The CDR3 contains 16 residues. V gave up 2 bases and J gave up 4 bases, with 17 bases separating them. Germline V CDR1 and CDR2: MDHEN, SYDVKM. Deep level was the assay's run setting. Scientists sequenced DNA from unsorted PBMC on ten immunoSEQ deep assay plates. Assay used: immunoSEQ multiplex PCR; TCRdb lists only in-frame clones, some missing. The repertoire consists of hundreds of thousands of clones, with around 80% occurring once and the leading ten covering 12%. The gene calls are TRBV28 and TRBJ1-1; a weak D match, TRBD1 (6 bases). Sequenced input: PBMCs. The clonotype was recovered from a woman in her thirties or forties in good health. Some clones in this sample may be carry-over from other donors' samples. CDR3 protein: CASSLGGLGGGTEAFF. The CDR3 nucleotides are TGTGCCAGCAGTTTAGGGGGCCTCGGCGGAGGCACTGAAGCTTTCTTT. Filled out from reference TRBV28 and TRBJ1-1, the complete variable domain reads DVKVTQSSRYLVKRTGEKVFLECVQDMDHENMFWYRQDPGLGLRLIYFSYDVKMKEKGDIPEGYSVSREKKERFSLILESASTNQTSMYLCASSLGGLGGGTEAFFGQGTRLTVV.